The subject of this entry is one TCR beta chain. Its antigen is still unknown. The study reverse transcribed the entire isolated RNA, so it sequenced expressed TCRB transcripts. The average read count of naive, central memory and regulatory T cell samples was about 3.57 million. Here immunoSEQ multiplex PCR was the method, and the copy in TCRdb shows in-frame clones only, minus some. Here the sample spans 900,000 or so clones, about 17% being singletons. The data stem from a study of beta chain features in type 1 diabetes. Overall study context: Cells sorted and examined across all samples totaled more than 95,000,000.

Study-level findings and limits: People with Type 1 diabetes carried modestly yet significantly shorter TCRB CDR3s in all four CD4+ subsets.

Sampling consisted of one heparinised blood draw per donor, averaging about 116 mL. The specimen was naive CD4+ T cells from blood. The receptor comes from a woman between 18 and 29 years old in good health.

DNA for the CDR3: TGCAGCGGATCCCAGCACTACAATGAGCAGTTCTTC. Protein: CSGSQHYNEQFF. This sequence joins TRBV29-1 and TRBJ2-1; no clear D gene. The germline V gene has CDR1 SQVTM and CDR2 ANQGSEA. Trimming left V 7 bases short and J 3 bases short, with 10 bases between. This CDR3 contains 12 residues.